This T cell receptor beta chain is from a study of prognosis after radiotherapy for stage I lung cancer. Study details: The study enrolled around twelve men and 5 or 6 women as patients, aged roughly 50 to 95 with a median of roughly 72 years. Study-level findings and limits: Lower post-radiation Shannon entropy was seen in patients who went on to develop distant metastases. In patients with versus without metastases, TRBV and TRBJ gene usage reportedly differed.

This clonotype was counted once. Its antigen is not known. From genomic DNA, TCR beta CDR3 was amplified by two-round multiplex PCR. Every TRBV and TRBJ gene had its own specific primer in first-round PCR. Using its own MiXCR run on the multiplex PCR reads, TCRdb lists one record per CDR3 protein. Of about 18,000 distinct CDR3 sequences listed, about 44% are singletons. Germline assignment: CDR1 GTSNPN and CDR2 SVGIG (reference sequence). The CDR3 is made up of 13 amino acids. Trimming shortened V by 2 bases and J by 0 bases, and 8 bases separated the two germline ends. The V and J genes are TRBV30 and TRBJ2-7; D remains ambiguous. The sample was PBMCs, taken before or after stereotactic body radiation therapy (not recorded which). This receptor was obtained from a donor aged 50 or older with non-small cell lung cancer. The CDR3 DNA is TGTGCCTGGAGTAGAGCTAGCTCCTACGAGCAGTACTTC. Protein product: CAWSRASSYEQYF.